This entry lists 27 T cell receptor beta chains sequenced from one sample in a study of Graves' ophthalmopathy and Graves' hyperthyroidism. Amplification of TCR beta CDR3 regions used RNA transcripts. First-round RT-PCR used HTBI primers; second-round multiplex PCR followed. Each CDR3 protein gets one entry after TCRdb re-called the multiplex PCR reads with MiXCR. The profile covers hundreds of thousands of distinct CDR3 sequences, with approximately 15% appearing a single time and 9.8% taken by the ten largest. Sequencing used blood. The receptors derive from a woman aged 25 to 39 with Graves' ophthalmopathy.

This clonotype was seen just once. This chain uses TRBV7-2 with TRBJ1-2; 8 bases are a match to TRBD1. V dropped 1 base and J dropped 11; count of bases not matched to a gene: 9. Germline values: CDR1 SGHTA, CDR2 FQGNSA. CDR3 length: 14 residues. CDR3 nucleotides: TGTGCCAGCAGCTTAGGCAGCGACAGGGGCGGTTACACCTTC. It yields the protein CASSLGSDRGGYTF.

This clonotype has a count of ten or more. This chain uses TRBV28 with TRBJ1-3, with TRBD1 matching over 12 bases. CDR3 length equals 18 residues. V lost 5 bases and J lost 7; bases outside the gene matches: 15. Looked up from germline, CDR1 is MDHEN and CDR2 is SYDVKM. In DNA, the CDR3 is TGTGCCAGCAGTCCCTTCCCCCGGGACAGGGGGCATTGGAACACCATATATTTT. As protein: CASSPFPRDRGHWNTIYF.

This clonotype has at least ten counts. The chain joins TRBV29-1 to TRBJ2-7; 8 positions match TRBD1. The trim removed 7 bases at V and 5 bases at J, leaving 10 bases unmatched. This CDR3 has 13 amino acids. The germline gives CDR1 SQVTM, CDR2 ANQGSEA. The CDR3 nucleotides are TGCAGCGCCCCCCGACAGGGGTTCGACGAGCAGTACTTC. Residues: CSAPRQGFDEQYF.

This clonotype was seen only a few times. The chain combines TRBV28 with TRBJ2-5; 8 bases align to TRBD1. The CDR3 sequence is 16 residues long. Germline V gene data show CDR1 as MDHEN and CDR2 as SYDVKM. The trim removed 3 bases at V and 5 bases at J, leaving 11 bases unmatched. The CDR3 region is CASSFLLTGEVETQYF. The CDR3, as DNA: TGTGCCAGCAGTTTCCTCTTGACAGGGGAGGTCGAGACCCAGTACTTC.

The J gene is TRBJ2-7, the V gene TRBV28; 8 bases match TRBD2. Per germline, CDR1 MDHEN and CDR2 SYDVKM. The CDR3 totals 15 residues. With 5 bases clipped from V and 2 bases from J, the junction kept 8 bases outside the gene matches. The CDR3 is CASSPPLADAYEQYF. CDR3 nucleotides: TGTGCCAGCAGTCCACCACTAGCGGACGCCTACGAGCAGTACTTC. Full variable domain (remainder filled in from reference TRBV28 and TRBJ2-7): DVKVTQSSRYLVKRTGEKVFLECVQDMDHENMFWYRQDPGLGLRLIYFSYDVKMKEKGDIPEGYSVSREKKERFSLILESASTNQTSMYLCASSPPLADAYEQYFGPGTRLTVT.

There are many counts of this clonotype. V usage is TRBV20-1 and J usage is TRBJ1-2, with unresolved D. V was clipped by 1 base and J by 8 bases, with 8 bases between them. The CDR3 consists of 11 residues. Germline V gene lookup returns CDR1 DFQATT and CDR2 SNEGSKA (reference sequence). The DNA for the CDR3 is TGCAGTGCTAGAGCTTGGCAGGGCTACACCTTC. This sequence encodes CSARAWQGYTF.

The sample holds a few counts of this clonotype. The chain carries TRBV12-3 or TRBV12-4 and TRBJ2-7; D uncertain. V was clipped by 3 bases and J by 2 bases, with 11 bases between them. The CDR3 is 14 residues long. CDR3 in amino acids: CASSFSPQTYEQYF. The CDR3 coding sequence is TGTGCCAGCAGTTTCAGCCCCCAGACCTACGAGCAGTACTTC.

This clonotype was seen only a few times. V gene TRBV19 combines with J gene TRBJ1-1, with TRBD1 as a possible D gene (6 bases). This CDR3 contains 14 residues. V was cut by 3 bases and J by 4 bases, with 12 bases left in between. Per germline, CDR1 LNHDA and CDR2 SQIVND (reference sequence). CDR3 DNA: TGTGCCAGTAGTATCGGCAGGGGCCTCACTGAAGCTTTCTTT. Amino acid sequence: CASSIGRGLTEAFF.

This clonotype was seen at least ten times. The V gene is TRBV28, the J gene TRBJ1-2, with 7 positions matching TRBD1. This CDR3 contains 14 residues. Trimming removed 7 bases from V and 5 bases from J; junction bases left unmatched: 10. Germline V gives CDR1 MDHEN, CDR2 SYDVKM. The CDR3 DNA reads TGTGCCAGCATGCTGGATGGGGACAGTTATGGCTACACCTTC. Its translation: CASMLDGDSYGYTF.

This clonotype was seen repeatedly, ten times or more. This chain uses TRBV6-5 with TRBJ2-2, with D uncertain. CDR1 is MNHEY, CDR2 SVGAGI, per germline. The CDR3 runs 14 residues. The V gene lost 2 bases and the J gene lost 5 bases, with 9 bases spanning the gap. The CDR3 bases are TGTGCCAGCAGTTACCGTGGTGGTACCGGGGAGCTGTTTTTT. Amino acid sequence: CASSYRGGTGELFF.

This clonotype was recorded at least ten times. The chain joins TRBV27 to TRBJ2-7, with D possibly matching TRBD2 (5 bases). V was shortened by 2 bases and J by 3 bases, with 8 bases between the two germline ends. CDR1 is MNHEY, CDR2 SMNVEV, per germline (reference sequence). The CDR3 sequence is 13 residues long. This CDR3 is CASSLRGSYEQYF. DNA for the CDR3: TGTGCCAGCAGTTTACGGGGAAGCTACGAGCAGTACTTC.

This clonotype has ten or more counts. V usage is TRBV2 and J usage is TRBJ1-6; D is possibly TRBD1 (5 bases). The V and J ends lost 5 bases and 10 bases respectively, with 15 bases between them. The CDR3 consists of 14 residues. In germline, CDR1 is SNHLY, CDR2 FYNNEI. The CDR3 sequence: CASSPRSGESPLHF. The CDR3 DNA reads TGTGCCAGCAGTCCCCGGTCGGGGGAATCACCCCTCCACTTT.

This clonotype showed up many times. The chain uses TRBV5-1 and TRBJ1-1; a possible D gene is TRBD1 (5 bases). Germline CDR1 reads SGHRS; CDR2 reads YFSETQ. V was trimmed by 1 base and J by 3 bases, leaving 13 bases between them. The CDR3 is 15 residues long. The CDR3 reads CASSLSFGGDTEAFF. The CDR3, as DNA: TGCGCCAGCAGCTTGTCCTTTGGGGGTGACACTGAAGCTTTCTTT.

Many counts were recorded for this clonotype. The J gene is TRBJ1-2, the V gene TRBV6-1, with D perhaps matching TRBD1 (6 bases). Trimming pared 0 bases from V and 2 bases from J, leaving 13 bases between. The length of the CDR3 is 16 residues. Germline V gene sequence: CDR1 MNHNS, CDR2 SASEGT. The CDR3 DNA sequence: TGTGCCAGCAGTGAAGCCAGGACAGCCAACAACTATGGCTACACCTTC. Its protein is CASSEARTANNYGYTF.

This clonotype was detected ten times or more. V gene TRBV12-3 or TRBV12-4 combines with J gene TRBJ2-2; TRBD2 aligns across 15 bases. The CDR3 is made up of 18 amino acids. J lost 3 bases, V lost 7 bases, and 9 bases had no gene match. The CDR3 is CASTKRTSGRGDTGELFF. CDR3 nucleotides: TGTGCCAGCACTAAAAGGACTAGCGGGAGGGGAGACACCGGGGAGCTGTTTTTT.

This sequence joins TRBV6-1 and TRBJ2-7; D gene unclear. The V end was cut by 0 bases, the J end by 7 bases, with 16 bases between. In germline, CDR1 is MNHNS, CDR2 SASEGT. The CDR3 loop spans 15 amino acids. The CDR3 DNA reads TGTGCCAGCAGTGAAGCCAGGACGTACCCTAAGGAGCAGTACTTC. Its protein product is CASSEARTYPKEQYF.

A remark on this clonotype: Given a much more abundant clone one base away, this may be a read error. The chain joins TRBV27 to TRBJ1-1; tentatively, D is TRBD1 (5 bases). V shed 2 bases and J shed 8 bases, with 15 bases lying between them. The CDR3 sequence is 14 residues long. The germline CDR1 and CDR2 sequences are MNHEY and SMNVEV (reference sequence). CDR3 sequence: CASSLHLGRGEAFF. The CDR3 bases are TGTGCCAGCAGTTTACACTTGGGACGGGGAGAAGCTTTCTTT.

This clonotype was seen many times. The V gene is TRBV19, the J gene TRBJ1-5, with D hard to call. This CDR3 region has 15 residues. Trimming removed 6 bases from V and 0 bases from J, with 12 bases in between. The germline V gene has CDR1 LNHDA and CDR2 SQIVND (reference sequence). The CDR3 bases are TGTGCCAGTAGAGCATGGGAGAATAGCAATCAGCCCCAGCATTTT. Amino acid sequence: CASRAWENSNQPQHF.

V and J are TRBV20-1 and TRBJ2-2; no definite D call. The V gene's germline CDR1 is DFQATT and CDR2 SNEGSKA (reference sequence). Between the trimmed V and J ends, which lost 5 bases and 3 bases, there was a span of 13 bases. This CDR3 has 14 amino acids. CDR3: CSAGPPIDTGELFF. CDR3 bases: TGCAGTGCTGGACCCCCGATAGACACCGGGGAGCTGTTTTTT.

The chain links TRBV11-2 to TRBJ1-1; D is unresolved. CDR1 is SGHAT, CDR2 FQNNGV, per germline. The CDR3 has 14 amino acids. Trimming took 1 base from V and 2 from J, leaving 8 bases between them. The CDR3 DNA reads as TGTGCCAGCAGCTTAGTATGGGTCAACACTGAAGCTTTCTTT. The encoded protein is CASSLVWVNTEAFF.

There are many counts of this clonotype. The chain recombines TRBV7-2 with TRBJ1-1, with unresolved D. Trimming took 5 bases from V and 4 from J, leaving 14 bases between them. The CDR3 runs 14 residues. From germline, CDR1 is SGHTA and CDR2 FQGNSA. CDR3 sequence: CASSPQVEATEAFF. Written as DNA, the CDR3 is TGTGCCAGCAGCCCGCAGGTGGAGGCCACTGAAGCTTTCTTT.

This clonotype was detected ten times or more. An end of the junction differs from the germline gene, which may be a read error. The chain's CDR3 is CASSELRGAKNIKYF. Here the CDR3 DNA reads TGTGCCAGCAGTGAGTTGAGGGGAGCCAAAAACATTAAGTACTTC. The rearrangement joins TRBV2 to TRBJ2-4; D may match TRBD1 or TRBD2 (5 bases each). Germline CDR1 and CDR2: SNHLY and FYNNEI. This CDR3 is 15 amino acids long. The full variable domain, in which reference TRBV2 and TRBJ2-4 provide the parts outside the CDR3, is EPEVTQTPSHQVTQMGQEVILRCVPISNHLYFYWYRQILGQKVEFLVSFYNNEISEKSEIFDDQFSVERPDGSNFTLKIRSTKLEDSAMYFCASSELRGAKNIKYFGAGTRLSVL.

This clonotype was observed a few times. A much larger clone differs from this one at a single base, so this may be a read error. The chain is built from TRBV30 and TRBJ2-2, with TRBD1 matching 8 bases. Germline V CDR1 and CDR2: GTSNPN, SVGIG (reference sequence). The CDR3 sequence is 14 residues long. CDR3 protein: CAWSAGGVPGELCF. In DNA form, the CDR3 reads TGTGCCTGGAGTGCAGGGGGCGTACCCGGGGAGCTGTGTTTT.

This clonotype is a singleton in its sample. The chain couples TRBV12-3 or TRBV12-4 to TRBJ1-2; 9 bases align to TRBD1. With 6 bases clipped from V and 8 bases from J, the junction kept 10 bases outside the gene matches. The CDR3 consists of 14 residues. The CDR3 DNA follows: TGTGCCAGCAGCCCTACAGGGGGCGCGTGGGGCTACACCTTC. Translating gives CASSPTGGAWGYTF.

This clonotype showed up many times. CDR3 sequence (DNA): TGTGCCACTGCCCGTGGGACGGAAAACACCATATATTTT. It is translated as CATARGTENTIYF. The rearrangement links TRBV10-3 to TRBJ1-3; tentative D call: TRBD1 (5 bases). Germline CDR1 reads ENHRY; CDR2 reads SYGVKD. V was pared by 10 bases and J by 6 bases, with 16 bases between. The CDR3 is 13 residues long.

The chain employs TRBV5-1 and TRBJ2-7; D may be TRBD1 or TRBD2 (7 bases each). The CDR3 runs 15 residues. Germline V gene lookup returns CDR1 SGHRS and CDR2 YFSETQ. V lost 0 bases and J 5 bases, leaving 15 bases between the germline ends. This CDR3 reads CASSLAPGGQDEQYF. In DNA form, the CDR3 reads TGCGCCAGCAGCTTGGCACCGGGAGGACAGGACGAGCAGTACTTC.

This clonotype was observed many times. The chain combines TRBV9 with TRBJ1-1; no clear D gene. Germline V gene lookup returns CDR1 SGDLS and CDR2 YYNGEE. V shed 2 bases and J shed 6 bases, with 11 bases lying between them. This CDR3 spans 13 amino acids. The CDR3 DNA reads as TGTGCCAGCAGCGTTCTCGGCGGTTCTGAAGCTTTCTTT. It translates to CASSVLGGSEAFF.